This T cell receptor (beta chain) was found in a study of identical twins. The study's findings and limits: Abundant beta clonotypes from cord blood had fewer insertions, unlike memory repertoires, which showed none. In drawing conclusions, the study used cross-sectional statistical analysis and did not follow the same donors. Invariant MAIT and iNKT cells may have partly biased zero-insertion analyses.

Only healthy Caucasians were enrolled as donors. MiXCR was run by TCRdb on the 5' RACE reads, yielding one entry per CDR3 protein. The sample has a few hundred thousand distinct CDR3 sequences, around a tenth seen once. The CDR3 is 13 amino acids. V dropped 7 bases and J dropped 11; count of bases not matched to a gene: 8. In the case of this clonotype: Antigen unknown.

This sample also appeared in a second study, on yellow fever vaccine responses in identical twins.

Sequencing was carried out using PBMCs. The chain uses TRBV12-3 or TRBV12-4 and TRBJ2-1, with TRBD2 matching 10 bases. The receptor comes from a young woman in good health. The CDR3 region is CASKQLAGPQQFF. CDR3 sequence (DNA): TGTGCCAGCAAGCAACTAGCGGGACCCCAGCAGTTCTTC.